This TCR beta chain originates from a study of T-cell memory formation after mild COVID-19. Findings of the study overall: Among CD4+ contracting clones, most were CM and EM, and CD8+ ones EMRA. Day 15 to 85 contractors were CD4/CD8 balanced; later expanders leaned CD4+. In pre-infection memory, a portion of responding clones appeared, which suggested that cross-reactive memory joined.

Trimming took 1 base from V and 5 from J, leaving 9 bases between them. This CDR3 has 14 residues. Per the germline V gene, CDR1 is KGHSH and CDR2 is LQKENI. Constant-segment-primed 5'RACE gave TCR alpha and TCR beta cDNA libraries with sample barcodes and UMIs. TCRdb called the 5' RACE reads again in MiXCR, with one record for every CDR3 protein. The sample has some 340,000 distinct CDR3 sequences; approximately 13% are singletons. Concerning this clonotype: Its antigen is not known.

The J gene is TRBJ2-1, the V gene TRBV18, with TRBD1 as a possible D gene (6 bases). The sample consisted of PBMCs or a T cell subset sorted from them (not recorded which). The TCR comes from a man younger than 30 who had mild COVID-19 (a few samples of this study predate the infection). Cell type and time point are not known. The DNA of the CDR3 is TGTGCCAGCTCACCACGCTCAGGGGACAATGAGCAGTTCTTC. This gives the protein CASSPRSGDNEQFF.